This T cell receptor beta chain was obtained from a study of response to subunit inactivated influenza vaccine. The study's findings and limits: With each seasonal influenza vaccination, the authors suggested, few new T cells are recruited.

The CDR3 has 13 residues. V gave up 0 bases and J gave up 6 bases, with 9 bases separating them. CDR1 and CDR2 from the germline V gene are LGHNA and YSLEER. As for this clonotype: The target antigen is unknown.

TCRdb re-derived calls from the RT-PCR reads in MiXCR, one entry per CDR3 protein. This sample carries 500,000 to 550,000 distinct CDR3 sequences, approximately 7.3% of them seen once, and the ten largest clones take around 14%. The rearrangement links TRBV4-3 to TRBJ2-7; D ambiguous. The source material was PBMCs from blood, sampled less than 30 months after vaccination. The sequence was obtained from a man between 45 and 75 years old who received an inactivated influenza vaccine. The DNA of the CDR3 is TGCGCCAGCAGCCAAGACCGGTCCGCCGAGCAGTACTTC. It encodes CASSQDRSAEQYF.